These 15 T cell receptor beta chains originate from one sample sequenced in a study of blood T cell repertoires in COVID-19. The table came from immunoSEQ multiplex PCR; TCRdb's copy has only in-frame clones and leaves some out. This table holds about 14,000 clones, 83% found once. Sample: peripheral blood. The source of these receptors is a woman in her sixties or seventies with acute or convalescent COVID-19.

This chain joins TRBV7-2 and TRBJ2-5; D gene unclear. This CDR3 region has 12 residues. From germline, CDR1 is SGHTA and CDR2 FQGNSA. Trimming left V 5 bases short and J 5 bases short, with 9 bases between. Here the CDR3 reads CASSPSVETQYF. The CDR3 nucleotides read TGTGCCAGCAGCCCCTCGGTTGAGACCCAGTACTTC.

The chain combines TRBV13 with TRBJ2-7; 10 nucleotides align to TRBD2. Germline CDR1 and CDR2: PRHDT and FYEKMQ (reference sequence). This CDR3 is built from 18 residues. V dropped 0 bases and J dropped 6; count of bases not matched to a gene: 14. The CDR3 DNA sequence: TGTGCCAGCAGCTTAGGGGGTTATGGAGCGGGAGGGGCGGGCGAGCAGTACTTC. This translates into CASSLGGYGAGGAGEQYF.

This chain connects TRBV3-1 (or the pseudogene TRBV3-2) to TRBJ1-5; possibly TRBD1 for D (5 bases). Germline assignment: CDR1 LGHDT and CDR2 YNNKEL (reference sequence). The CDR3 runs to 12 residues. The ends were cut back, 4 bases at V and 11 bases at J, with 12 bases in the middle. CDR3 region: CASSLRTGAQHF. CDR3 sequence (DNA): TGTGCCAGCAGCCTACGGACGGGGGCCCAGCATTTT.

The CDR3 coding sequence is TGCGCCAGCAGCTTGGGACGGCTAGCGGGAGGGGAGACCCAGTACTTC. Translation: CASSLGRLAGGETQYF. The rearrangement links TRBV5-1 to TRBJ2-5, with TRBD2 matching 12 bases. The CDR3 totals 16 residues. The ends lost 0 bases at V and 5 bases at J; junction bases unmatched: 5. Germline values: CDR1 SGHRS, CDR2 YFSETQ.

The CDR3 nucleotides read TGTGCCAGCAGCCCCTTTTGGGGGAGGTGGAGTGGAAACACCATATATTTT. Translating gives CASSPFWGRWSGNTIYF. The rearrangement links TRBV7-7 to TRBJ1-3, with D possibly being TRBD1 (5 bases). Trimming stripped 5 bases from V and 3 bases from J, with 20 bases between. Per germline, CDR1 SSHAT and CDR2 FNYEAQ (reference sequence). There are 17 residues in the CDR3.

V is TRBV5-1 and J is TRBJ2-7, with 9 positions matching TRBD1. The CDR3 is made up of 14 amino acids. V shed 7 bases and J 6 bases; nucleotides not matched to a gene: 11. Germline V CDR1 and CDR2: SGHRS, YFSETQ. This chain's CDR3 is CASEEGQGGGEQYF. The CDR3 nucleotides are TGCGCCAGCGAGGAGGGACAGGGCGGAGGCGAGCAGTACTTC.

This clone was detected only once. V usage is TRBV7-2 and J usage is TRBJ1-2; 9 nucleotides agree with TRBD1. CDR3 size: 15 residues. CDR1 and CDR2 from the germline V gene are SGHTA and FQGNSA. Trimming cost V 1 base and J 7 bases; bases outside gene matches: 7. CDR3 DNA: TGTGCCAGCAGCTTAGAGGGACAGGGTTATGTTGGCTACACCTTC. Translating it yields CASSLEGQGYVGYTF.

The rearrangement links TRBV19 to TRBJ2-5, with unresolved D. CDR1 and CDR2 from the germline V gene are LNHDA and SQIVND (reference sequence). The CDR3 contains 14 residues. V lost 5 bases to trimming and J lost 5 bases, with 15 bases between them. CDR3 in amino acids: CASSPRKAVETQYF. In DNA, the CDR3 is TGTGCCAGTAGTCCCAGGAAGGCCGTGGAGACCCAGTACTTC.

The rearrangement joins TRBV25-1 to TRBJ2-7, with D maybe TRBD1 (6 bases). The CDR3 spans 14 residues. The V gene lost 6 bases and the J gene lost 0 bases, with 12 bases spanning the gap. Germline V gene sequence: CDR1 MGHDK, CDR2 SYGVNS. CDR3 residues: CASRKQGSSYEQYF. CDR3 bases: TGTGCCAGCAGGAAACAGGGTAGCTCCTACGAGCAGTACTTC.

This chain links TRBV10-3 with TRBJ2-2, with D possibly TRBD2 on 6 matching bases. There are 16 residues in the CDR3. Germline V gene sequence: CDR1 ENHRY, CDR2 SYGVKD. The V and J ends lost 0 bases and 0 bases respectively, with 8 bases between them. The CDR3 spells CAISESGDSNTGELFF. The CDR3, as DNA: TGTGCCATCAGTGAGTCCGGGGACTCGAACACCGGGGAGCTGTTTTTT.

This clone was observed a few times. The V call is TRBV24-1, the J call TRBJ2-2; tentatively, D is TRBD1 (5 bases). The CDR3 covers 15 residues. CDR1 and CDR2 (germline): KGHDR, SFDVKD. V was cut by 0 bases and J by 4 bases, with 8 bases left in between. The CDR3 protein is CATSDLKGITGELFF. The CDR3 coding sequence is TGTGCCACCAGTGATTTGAAGGGGATCACCGGGGAGCTGTTTTTT.

This clone is a singleton in its sample. In the same sample, other DNA sequences code for this CDR3. The CDR3: CASSPQLGAGGEQYF. The CDR3 nucleotides are TGTGCCAGCAGCCCTCAACTTGGAGCGGGAGGCGAGCAGTACTTC. This chain links TRBV7-2 with TRBJ2-7; 9 nucleotides match TRBD2. V gave up 5 bases and J gave up 6 bases; unmatched junction bases: 11. This CDR3 has 15 amino acids. The germline V gene has CDR1 SGHTA and CDR2 FQGNSA.

This chain connects TRBV7-2 to TRBJ2-1; 7 bases fit TRBD2. The germline gives CDR1 SGHTA, CDR2 FQGNSA. V shed 7 bases, J shed 12 bases, and the junction held 6 bases outside the gene matches. The CDR3 extends over 11 amino acids. CDR3 in amino acids: CASTPGTTQFF. The CDR3 DNA reads as TGTGCCAGCACCCCGGGGACTACGCAGTTCTTC.

CDR3 in DNA: TGTGCCAGCAGTGGATCCTTTTATCTAAGCAATCAGCCCCAGCATTTT. Translating gives CASSGSFYLSNQPQHF. This chain connects TRBV2 to TRBJ1-5; D unclear. With 4 bases removed from V and 1 base from J, the gap between germline ends came to 14 bases. Germline CDR1 SNHLY, CDR2 FYNNEI. The CDR3 is 16 residues long.

The chain links TRBV28 to TRBJ1-2; 7 nucleotides align to TRBD1. The V segment lost 7 bases and the J segment 4 bases; nucleotides outside the gene matches: 3. This CDR3 contains 12 residues. Germline V lookup: CDR1 MDHEN, CDR2 SYDVKM. CDR3 in amino acids: CASIGDSYGYTF. CDR3 in DNA: TGTGCCAGCATTGGGGACAGCTATGGCTACACCTTC.